Below are 15 T cell receptor beta chains sequenced from a single sample in a study of blood T cell repertoires in COVID-19. Using immunoSEQ multiplex PCR, the repertoire was profiled, and TCRdb retains in-frame clones only, with some absent. The table has fewer than 150,000 clones, roughly three quarters seen once. Sequencing was done on a sample of peripheral blood. These receptors all come from an older man with acute or convalescent COVID-19.

CDR3 in amino acids: CAWSVRAGGGEQFF. The CDR3 coding sequence is TGTGCCTGGAGTGTACGGGCAGGGGGCGGTGAGCAGTTCTTC. The V gene is TRBV30, the J gene TRBJ2-1; TRBD1 matches 8 bases. Germline V lookup: CDR1 GTSNPN, CDR2 SVGIG (reference sequence). V shed 0 bases and J 9 bases; nucleotides not matched to a gene: 7. CDR3 length: 14 residues.

The chain joins TRBV7-8 to TRBJ2-7; 8 nucleotides match TRBD1. The V and J ends lost 5 bases and 0 bases, in that order; junction bases with no gene match: 15. This CDR3 is built from 18 residues. The germline V gene encodes CDR1 SGHVS and CDR2 FQNEAQ. The CDR3 reads CASSLGQAVYMSSYEQYF. Written as DNA, the CDR3 is TGTGCCAGCAGCCTGGGACAGGCCGTGTATATGAGCTCCTACGAGCAGTACTTC.

The rearrangement uses TRBV12-5 and TRBJ2-7; 8 positions agree with TRBD2. The CDR3 has 13 residues. V was pared by 6 bases and J by 6 bases, with 7 bases of the junction left unmatched. Looked up from germline, CDR1 is LGHNT and CDR2 is FRNRAP. CDR3 region: CASGPMSGGEQYF. The CDR3 DNA reads as TGTGCTAGTGGACCAATGAGCGGGGGCGAGCAGTACTTC.

The V and J genes are TRBV4-1 and TRBJ2-7; TRBD1 is a possible D gene (6 bases). The germline gives CDR1 MGHRA, CDR2 YSYEKL. V lost 4 bases and J lost 0, with 13 bases in between. CDR3 length: 15 residues. The CDR3 bases are TGCGCCAGCAGCCGGAACCGGGACAACTCCTACGAGCAGTACTTC. Protein product: CASSRNRDNSYEQYF.

V and J are TRBV7-2 and TRBJ1-1; D gene unclear. The CDR3 extends over 16 amino acids. CDR1 SGHTA and CDR2 FQGNSA come from the germline V gene. Trimming took off 5 bases at V and 4 bases at J, with 20 bases between the two ends. In DNA form, the CDR3 reads TGTGCCAGCAGCCCTAGGACGGCGATGAGCGGCACTGAAGCTTTCTTT. It translates to CASSPRTAMSGTEAFF.

About this clone itself: This may stem from a read error, because a much larger clone lies one nucleotide away. This chain links TRBV5-1 with TRBJ2-1; TRBD2 matches 9 bases. Germline V gene data show CDR1 as SGHRS and CDR2 as YFSETQ. The CDR3 has 16 amino acids. The chain's CDR3 is CARSWDGGGAWGSRFF. The DNA for the CDR3 is TGCGCCCGCAGCTGGGATGGCGGGGGGGCGTGGGGGAGCCGGTTCTTC.

CDR3 in amino acids: CASSVGGAGRHYGYTF. Here the CDR3 DNA reads TGTGCCAGCAGCGTAGGTGGGGCAGGCCGACACTATGGCTACACCTTC. The V call is TRBV9, the J call TRBJ1-2; maybe TRBD1 (5 bases). This CDR3 is built from 16 residues. Trimming took off 0 bases at V and 3 bases at J, with 15 bases between the two ends. Germline lookup yields CDR1 SGDLS and CDR2 YYNGEE.

The table lists this clone with a few counts. The chain joins TRBV6-5 to TRBJ2-3; 8 positions match TRBD2. V lost 2 bases and J lost 5; bases outside the gene matches: 3. The germline gives CDR1 MNHEY, CDR2 SVGAGI. The CDR3 is 14 residues long. The CDR3 nucleotides are TGTGCCAGCAGTTACCCGGGGGGGCAAGATACGCAGTATTTT. This sequence encodes CASSYPGGQDTQYF.

The chain uses TRBV6-1 and TRBJ2-7; unclear D gene. This CDR3 has 11 amino acids. Trimming removed 5 bases at V and 6 bases at J, with 8 bases between. Germline loops: CDR1 MNHNS, CDR2 SASEGT. The CDR3 nucleotides read TGTGCCAGCAGTCCGAGTCTCGAGCAGTACTTC. Amino acid sequence: CASSPSLEQYF.

J is TRBJ1-1 and V is TRBV5-1; possible D gene TRBD1, 5 bases. Germline CDR1 and CDR2: SGHRS and YFSETQ. Trimming removed 5 bases at V and 1 base at J, with 12 bases between. The CDR3 totals 14 residues. Here the CDR3 reads CASRSGQGNTEAFF. DNA for the CDR3: TGCGCCAGCAGGAGCGGGCAGGGGAACACTGAAGCTTTCTTT.

The chain couples TRBV7-9 to TRBJ2-3; 9 positions match TRBD2. The CDR3 runs 14 residues. Trimming took 6 bases from V and 3 from J; bases not matched to a gene: 4. Per the germline V gene, CDR1 is SEHNR and CDR2 is FQNEAQ (reference sequence). CDR3 residues: CASRASGDTDTQYF. DNA of the CDR3: TGTGCCAGCAGAGCTAGCGGGGATACAGATACGCAGTATTTT.

V is TRBV5-3 and J is TRBJ2-7, with 7 bases lining up with TRBD1. TRBV5-3 is sorted into the ORF group, with uncertain function. The V gene end was trimmed by 0 bases and the J gene end by 0 bases; junction bases not matched to a gene: 12. This CDR3 has 18 residues. The CDR3 nucleotides are TGTGCCAGAAGCTTGGAGGCCAGGGGGAAGGGGGCCTCCTACGAGCAGTACTTC. It yields the protein CARSLEARGKGASYEQYF.

The chain links TRBV3-1 (or the pseudogene TRBV3-2) to TRBJ1-3; the match to TRBD1 covers 9 bases. Germline values: CDR1 LGHDT, CDR2 YNNKEL (reference sequence). The ends lost 4 bases at V and 4 bases at J; junction bases unmatched: 8. This CDR3 has 16 residues. CDR3 DNA sequence: TGTGCCAGCAGCCTCCGGGACAGGGACATCGGAAACACCATATATTTT. This sequence encodes CASSLRDRDIGNTIYF.

The table lists this clone with a few counts. Other DNA sequences from this sample encode an identical CDR3 as well. The chain couples TRBV19 to TRBJ1-6; the match to TRBD1 covers 10 bases. The germline V gene has CDR1 LNHDA and CDR2 SQIVND (reference sequence). The V gene end was trimmed by 2 bases and the J gene end by 8 bases; junction bases not matched to a gene: 3. The CDR3 loop spans 15 amino acids. CDR3: CASSITGTGDSPLHF. CDR3 DNA sequence: TGTGCCAGTAGTATAACCGGGACAGGGGATTCACCCCTCCACTTT. The variable domain in full, completed from reference TRBV19 and TRBJ1-6, reads DGGITQSPKYLFRKEGQNVTLSCEQNLNHDAMYWYRQDPGQGLRLIYYSQIVNDFQKGDIAEGYSVSREKKESFPLTVTSAQKNPTAFYLCASSITGTGDSPLHFGNGTRLTVT.

The chain employs TRBV11-2 and TRBJ2-3, with D maybe TRBD2 (6 bases). V gave up 3 bases and J gave up 0 bases, with 16 bases separating them. Germline V gene sequence: CDR1 SGHAT, CDR2 FQNNGV. CDR3 length: 17 amino acids. CDR3 coding DNA: TGTGCCAGCAGCTTTTACCCGGGGGTTGGGAGCACAGATACGCAGTATTTT. Its translation: CASSFYPGVGSTDTQYF.